The sequence of this TCR beta chain was determined in a study of blood T cell repertoires in COVID-19. V lost 6 bases to trimming and J lost 1 base; unmatched junction nucleotides: 9. Germline V lookup: CDR1 WNHNN, CDR2 SYGVQD (reference sequence). The CDR3 has 17 residues. Assay used: immunoSEQ multiplex PCR; TCRdb lists only in-frame clones, some missing. Of about 170,000 clones listed, roughly 80% are singletons. The specimen sequenced was peripheral blood. V gene TRBV10-1 combines with J gene TRBJ2-7, with 13 bases identical to TRBD2. The TCR sequence derives from a human donor with acute or convalescent COVID-19. The donor label of this sample is uncertain. The CDR3 protein is CASSPGLAGRKSYEQYF. As DNA, the CDR3 is TGCGCCAGCAGCCCGGGACTAGCGGGGCGCAAATCCTACGAGCAGTACTTC.